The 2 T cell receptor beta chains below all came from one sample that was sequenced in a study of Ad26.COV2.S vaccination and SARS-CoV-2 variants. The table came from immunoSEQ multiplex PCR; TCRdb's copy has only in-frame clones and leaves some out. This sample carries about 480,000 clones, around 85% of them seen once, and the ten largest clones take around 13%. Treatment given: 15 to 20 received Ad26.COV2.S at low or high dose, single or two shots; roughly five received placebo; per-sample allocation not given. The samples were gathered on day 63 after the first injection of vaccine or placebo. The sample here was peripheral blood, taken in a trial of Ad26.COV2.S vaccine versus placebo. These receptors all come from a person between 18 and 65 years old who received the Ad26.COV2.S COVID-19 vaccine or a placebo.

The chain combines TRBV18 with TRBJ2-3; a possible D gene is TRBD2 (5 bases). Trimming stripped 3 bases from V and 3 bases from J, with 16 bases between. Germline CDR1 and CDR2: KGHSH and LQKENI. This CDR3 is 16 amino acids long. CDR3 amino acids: CASSPYYPSSTDTQYF. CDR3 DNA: TGTGCCAGCTCACCGTATTACCCTAGCTCGACAGATACGCAGTATTTT.

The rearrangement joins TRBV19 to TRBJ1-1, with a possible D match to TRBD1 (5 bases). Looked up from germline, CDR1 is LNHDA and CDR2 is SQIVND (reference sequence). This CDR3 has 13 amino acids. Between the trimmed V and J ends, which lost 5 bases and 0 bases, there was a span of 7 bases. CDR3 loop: CASSPGLNTEAFF. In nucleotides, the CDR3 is TGTGCCAGTAGTCCAGGGCTGAACACTGAAGCTTTCTTT. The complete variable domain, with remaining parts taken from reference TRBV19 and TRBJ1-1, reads DGGITQSPKYLFRKEGQNVTLSCEQNLNHDAMYWYRQDPGQGLRLIYYSQIVNDFQKGDIAEGYSVSREKKESFPLTVTSAQKNPTAFYLCASSPGLNTEAFFGQGTRLTVV.